Below, 10 T cell receptor beta chains from the same sample are listed, as sequenced in a study of beta chain features in type 1 diabetes. Study observations and caveats: All four CD4+ subsets from Type 1 diabetes patients carried moderately but significantly shorter TCRB CDR3s.

These TCRs' antigens remain unknown. Reverse transcription of all isolated RNA meant that expressed TCRB transcripts were sequenced. The assay was immunoSEQ multiplex PCR, and TCRdb's table has in-frame clones only and misses some. Of some 290,000 clones listed, around 24% are singletons. Sequencing was performed on naive CD4+ T cells from blood. The receptors shown here come from a woman in her 30s with type 1 diabetes.

The chain joins TRBV27 to TRBJ2-5; 9 bases match TRBD2. Looked up from germline, CDR1 is MNHEY and CDR2 is SMNVEV (reference sequence). There are 15 residues in the CDR3. The junction had 10 bases not matched to a gene; V was cut back by 2 bases and J by 9 bases. In nucleotides, the CDR3 is TGTGCCAGCAGTTTAGCGCTAGCGGGATCTGATGCCCAGTACTTC. This codes for CASSLALAGSDAQYF.

This clone has a handful of counts. This chain joins TRBV7-2 and TRBJ2-3, with 7 bases lining up with TRBD2. Germline V lookup: CDR1 SGHTA, CDR2 FQGNSA. The length of the CDR3 is 16 residues. V shed 5 bases and J 0 bases; nucleotides not matched to a gene: 8. CDR3 nucleotides: TGTGCCAGCAGCACGTCGAGCGGGACTAGCACAGATACGCAGTATTTT. This translates into CASSTSSGTSTDTQYF.

The V call is TRBV6-5, the J call TRBJ2-1, with a tentative D call TRBD1 (5 bases). The CDR3 covers 14 residues. The V gene's germline CDR1 is MNHEY and CDR2 SVGAGI. Trimming pared 2 bases from V and 5 bases from J, leaving 10 bases between. As DNA, the CDR3 is TGTGCCAGCAGTTACGACGGACACAACAATGAGCAGTTCTTC. This translates into CASSYDGHNNEQFF.

The chain recombines TRBV4-1 with TRBJ1-2; the D gene is possibly TRBD1 (5 bases). CDR3 length: 16 amino acids. V was cut by 3 bases and J by 4 bases, with 18 bases left in between. Per the germline V gene, CDR1 is MGHRA and CDR2 is YSYEKL. CDR3 DNA: TGCGCCAGCAGCCAGCCATCGGCAGGGTTGGCCTATGGCTACACCTTC. Translated: CASSQPSAGLAYGYTF.

The genes are TRBV18 and TRBJ1-5, with a possible D match to TRBD1 (5 bases). Trimming removed 1 base from V and 3 bases from J, with 10 bases in between. In germline, CDR1 is KGHSH, CDR2 LQKENI. The CDR3 spans 15 residues. The CDR3 DNA follows: TGTGCCAGCTCACCACGAAAGGGGTTCAATCAGCCCCAGCATTTT. It yields the protein CASSPRKGFNQPQHF.

This clone was detected only a few times. The V and J genes are TRBV16 and TRBJ1-3; 7 nucleotides agree with TRBD1. This CDR3 region has 13 residues. Germline loops: CDR1 KGHSY, CDR2 FQNENV. V dropped 8 bases and J dropped 1; count of bases not matched to a gene: 2. Here the CDR3 reads CASGTESGNTIYF. CDR3 DNA: TGTGCCAGCGGGACAGAATCTGGAAACACCATATATTTT.

A few counts support this clone. This sequence joins TRBV11-2 and TRBJ2-3, with D perhaps TRBD2 (5 bases). CDR1 and CDR2 (germline): SGHAT, FQNNGV. The CDR3 is 14 amino acids. V was pared by 3 bases and J by 3 bases, with 10 bases between. The CDR3 spells CASSFSVMTDTQYF. The CDR3 region has the DNA TGTGCCAGCAGCTTTAGCGTGATGACAGATACGCAGTATTTT.

This clone was detected only a few times. V and J are TRBV7-2 and TRBJ2-2, with 7 bases matching TRBD2. With V trimmed by 1 base and J by 6 bases, 2 bases remained unmatched. The length of the CDR3 is 14 residues. From germline, CDR1 is SGHTA and CDR2 FQGNSA. The CDR3 sequence is CASSLDREAGELFF. The DNA for the CDR3 is TGTGCCAGCAGCTTAGATCGGGAGGCCGGGGAGCTGTTTTTT.

As for this clone: Other DNA sequences in this sample translate to the same CDR3. This chain joins TRBV20-1 and TRBJ2-5; D is ambiguous. Germline V gene lookup returns CDR1 DFQATT and CDR2 SNEGSKA (reference sequence). Deletions cut 5 bases from V and 2 bases from J, with 3 bases between. This CDR3 has 10 residues. CDR3 DNA: TGCAGTGCTGCGCAAGAGACCCAGTACTTC. It encodes CSAAQETQYF.

This clone was seen a handful of times. The chain joins TRBV7-9 to TRBJ2-1; D is unresolved. Per germline, CDR1 SEHNR and CDR2 FQNEAQ (reference sequence). V was pared by 3 bases and J by 6 bases, with 6 bases between. The CDR3 contains 12 residues. The CDR3 loop is CASSFSFNEQFF. CDR3 sequence (DNA): TGTGCCAGCAGCTTTAGCTTCAATGAGCAGTTCTTC.